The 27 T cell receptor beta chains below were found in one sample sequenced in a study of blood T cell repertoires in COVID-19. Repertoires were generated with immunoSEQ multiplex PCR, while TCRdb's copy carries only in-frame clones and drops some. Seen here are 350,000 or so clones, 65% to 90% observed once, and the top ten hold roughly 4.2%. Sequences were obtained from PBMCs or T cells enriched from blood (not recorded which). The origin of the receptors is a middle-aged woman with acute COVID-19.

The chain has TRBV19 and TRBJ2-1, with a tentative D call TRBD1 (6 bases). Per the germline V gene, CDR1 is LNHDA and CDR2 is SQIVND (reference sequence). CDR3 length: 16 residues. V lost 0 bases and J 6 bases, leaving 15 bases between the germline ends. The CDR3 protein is CASSIERAGVGNEQFF. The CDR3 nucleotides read TGTGCCAGTAGTATAGAGCGGGCAGGGGTAGGCAATGAGCAGTTCTTC.

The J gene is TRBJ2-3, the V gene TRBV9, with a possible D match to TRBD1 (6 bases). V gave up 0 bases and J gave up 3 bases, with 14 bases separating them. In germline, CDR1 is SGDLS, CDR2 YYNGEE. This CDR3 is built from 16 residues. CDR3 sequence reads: CASSVETGKGTDTQYF. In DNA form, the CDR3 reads TGTGCCAGCAGCGTAGAGACAGGCAAAGGGACAGATACGCAGTATTTT.

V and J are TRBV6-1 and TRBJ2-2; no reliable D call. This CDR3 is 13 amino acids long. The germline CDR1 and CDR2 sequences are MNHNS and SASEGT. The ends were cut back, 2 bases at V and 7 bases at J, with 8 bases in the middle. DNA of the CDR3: TGTGCCAGCAGTGAAAGTTCCAGCGGGGAGCTGTTTTTT. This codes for CASSESSSGELFF.

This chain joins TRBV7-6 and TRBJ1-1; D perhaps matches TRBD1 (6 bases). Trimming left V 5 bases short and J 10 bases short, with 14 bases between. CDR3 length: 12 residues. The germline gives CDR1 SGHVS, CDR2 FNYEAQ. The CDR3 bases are TGTGCCAGCAGCCCAGCGGGGACAAGAGCTTTCTTT. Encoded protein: CASSPAGTRAFF.

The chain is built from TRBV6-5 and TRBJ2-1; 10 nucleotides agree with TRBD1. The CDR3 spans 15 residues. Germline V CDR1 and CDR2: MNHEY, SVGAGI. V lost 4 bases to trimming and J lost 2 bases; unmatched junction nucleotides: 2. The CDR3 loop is CASSSGTGAYNEQFF. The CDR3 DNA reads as TGTGCCAGCAGTTCCGGGACAGGGGCCTACAATGAGCAGTTCTTC.

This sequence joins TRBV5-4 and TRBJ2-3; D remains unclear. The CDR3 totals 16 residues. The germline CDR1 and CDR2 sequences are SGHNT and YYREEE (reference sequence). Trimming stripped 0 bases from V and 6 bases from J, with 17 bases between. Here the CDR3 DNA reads TGTGCCAGCAGCTTGGCCCAAGCGATGGAGCTTGATACGCAGTATTTT. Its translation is CASSLAQAMELDTQYF. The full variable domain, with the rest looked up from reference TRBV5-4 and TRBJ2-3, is ETGVTQSPTHLIKTRGQQVTLRCSSQSGHNTVSWYQQALGQGPQFIFQYYREEENGRGNFPPRFSGLQFPNYSSELNVNALELDDSALYLCASSLAQAMELDTQYFGPGTRLTVL.

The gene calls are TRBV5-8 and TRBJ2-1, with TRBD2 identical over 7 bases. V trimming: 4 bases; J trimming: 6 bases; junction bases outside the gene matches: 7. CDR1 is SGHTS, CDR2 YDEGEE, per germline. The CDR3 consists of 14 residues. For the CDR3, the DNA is TGTGCCAGCAGCCCCCAGCCGGGGGGCAATGAGCAGTTCTTC. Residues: CASSPQPGGNEQFF.

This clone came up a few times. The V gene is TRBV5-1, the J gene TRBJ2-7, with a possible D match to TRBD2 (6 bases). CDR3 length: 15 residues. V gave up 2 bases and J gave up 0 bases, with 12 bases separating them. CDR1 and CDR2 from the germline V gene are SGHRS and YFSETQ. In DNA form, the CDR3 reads TGCGCCAGCAGCTTCCTAGCGTCTAGCTCCTACGAGCAGTACTTC. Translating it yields CASSFLASSSYEQYF.

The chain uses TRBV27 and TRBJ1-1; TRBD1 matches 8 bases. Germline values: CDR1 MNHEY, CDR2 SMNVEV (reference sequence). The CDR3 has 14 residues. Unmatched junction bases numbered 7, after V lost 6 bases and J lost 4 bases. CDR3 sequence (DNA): TGTGCCAGCAGCCGGACAGGGCAGACCACTGAAGCTTTCTTT. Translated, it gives CASSRTGQTTEAFF.

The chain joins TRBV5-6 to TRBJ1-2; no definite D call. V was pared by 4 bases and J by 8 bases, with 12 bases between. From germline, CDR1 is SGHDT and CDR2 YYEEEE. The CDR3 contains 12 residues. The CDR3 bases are TGTGCCAGCAGCCTCTCAGTGGGCGGCTACACCTTC. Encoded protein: CASSLSVGGYTF.

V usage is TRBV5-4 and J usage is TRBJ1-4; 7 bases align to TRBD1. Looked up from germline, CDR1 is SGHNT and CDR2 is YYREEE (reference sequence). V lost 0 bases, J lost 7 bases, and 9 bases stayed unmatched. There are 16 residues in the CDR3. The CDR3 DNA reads TGTGCCAGCAGCTTGGGATCGTCGGGACAGTTTGAAAAACTGTTTTTT. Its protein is CASSLGSSGQFEKLFF.

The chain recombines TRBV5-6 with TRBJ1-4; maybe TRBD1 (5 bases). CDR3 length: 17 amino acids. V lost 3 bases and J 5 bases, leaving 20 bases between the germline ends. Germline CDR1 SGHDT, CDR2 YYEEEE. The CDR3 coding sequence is TGTGCCAGCAGCTGGGGGGTCCGACGGCTAAGAAATGAAAAACTGTTTTTT. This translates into CASSWGVRRLRNEKLFF.

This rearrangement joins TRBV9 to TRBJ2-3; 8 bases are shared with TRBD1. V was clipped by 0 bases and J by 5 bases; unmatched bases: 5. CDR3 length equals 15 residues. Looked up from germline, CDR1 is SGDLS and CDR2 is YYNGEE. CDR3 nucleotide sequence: TGTGCCAGCAGCGTAGGGGGACAGGATCGAGATACGCAGTATTTT. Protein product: CASSVGGQDRDTQYF.

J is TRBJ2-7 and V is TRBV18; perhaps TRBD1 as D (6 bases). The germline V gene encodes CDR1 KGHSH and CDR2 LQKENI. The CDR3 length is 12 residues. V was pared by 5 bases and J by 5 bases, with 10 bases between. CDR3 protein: CASSAKGDEQYF. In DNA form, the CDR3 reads TGTGCCAGCTCAGCCAAGGGGGACGAGCAGTACTTC.

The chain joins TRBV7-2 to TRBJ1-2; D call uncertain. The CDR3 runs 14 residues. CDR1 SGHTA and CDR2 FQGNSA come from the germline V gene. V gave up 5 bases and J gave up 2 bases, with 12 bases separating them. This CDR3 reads CASSRSGGNYGYTF. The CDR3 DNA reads TGTGCCAGCAGCCGGTCTGGAGGGAACTATGGCTACACCTTC. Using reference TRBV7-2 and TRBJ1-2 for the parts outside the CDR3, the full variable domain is GAGVSQSPSNKVTEKGKDVELRCDPISGHTALYWYRQSLGQGLEFLIYFQGNSAPDKSGLPSDRFSAERTGGSVSTLTIQRTQQEDSAVYLCASSRSGGNYGYTFGSGTRLTVV.

DNA of the CDR3: TGTGCCAGCGGACATCGCGCTTACGAGCAGTACTTC. Translating it yields CASGHRAYEQYF. The chain is built from TRBV5-8 and TRBJ2-7; possibly TRBD1 for D (5 bases). Germline CDR1 and CDR2: SGHTS and YDEGEE. The CDR3 has 12 amino acids. V was clipped by 7 bases and J by 4 bases, with 12 bases between them.

CDR3 amino acids: CASSLRQGDEKLFF. CDR3 bases: TGTGCCAGCAGCTTACGACAGGGGGATGAAAAACTGTTTTTT. The V and J genes are TRBV7-2 and TRBJ1-4; 9 bases fit TRBD1. With V trimmed by 2 bases and J by 6 bases, 1 base remained unmatched. Germline values: CDR1 SGHTA, CDR2 FQGNSA. The CDR3 consists of 14 residues.

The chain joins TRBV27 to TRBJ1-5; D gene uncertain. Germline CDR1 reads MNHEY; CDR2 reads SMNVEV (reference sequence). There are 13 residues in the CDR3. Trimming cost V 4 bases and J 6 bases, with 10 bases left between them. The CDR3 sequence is CASSSTNFQPQHF. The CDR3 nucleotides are TGTGCCAGCAGTTCGACTAATTTTCAGCCCCAGCATTTT.

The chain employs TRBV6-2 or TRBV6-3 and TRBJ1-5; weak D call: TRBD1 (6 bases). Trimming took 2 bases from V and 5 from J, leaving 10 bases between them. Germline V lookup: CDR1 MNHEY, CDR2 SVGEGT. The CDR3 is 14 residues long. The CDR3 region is CASSYGDKYQPQHF. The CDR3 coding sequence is TGTGCCAGCAGTTACGGGGACAAATATCAGCCCCAGCATTTT.

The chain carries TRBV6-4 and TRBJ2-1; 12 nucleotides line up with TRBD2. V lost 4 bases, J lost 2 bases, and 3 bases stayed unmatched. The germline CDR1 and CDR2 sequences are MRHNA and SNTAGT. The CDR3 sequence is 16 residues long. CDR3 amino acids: CASSGASGGAYNEQFF. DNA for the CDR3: TGTGCCAGCAGTGGGGCTAGCGGGGGGGCCTACAATGAGCAGTTCTTC.

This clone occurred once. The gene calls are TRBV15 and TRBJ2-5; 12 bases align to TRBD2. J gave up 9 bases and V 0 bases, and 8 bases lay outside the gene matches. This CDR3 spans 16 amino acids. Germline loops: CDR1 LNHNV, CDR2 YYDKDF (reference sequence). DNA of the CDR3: TGTGCCACCAGCAGAGACCCGGGGGCTAGCGGGGGGGCCCAGTACTTC. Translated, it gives CATSRDPGASGGAQYF. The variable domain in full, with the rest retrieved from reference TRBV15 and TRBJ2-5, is DAMVIQNPRYQVTQFGKPVTLSCSQTLNHNVMYWYQQKSSQAPKLLFHYYDKDFNNEADTPDNFQSRRPNTSFCFLDIRSPGLGDTAMYLCATSRDPGASGGAQYFGPGTRLLVL.

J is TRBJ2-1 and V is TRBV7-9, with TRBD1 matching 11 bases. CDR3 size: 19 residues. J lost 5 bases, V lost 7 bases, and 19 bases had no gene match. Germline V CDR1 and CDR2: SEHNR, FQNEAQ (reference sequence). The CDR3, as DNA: TGTGCCAGCACCAGTATTGGACAGGGGGCCAGGGTTCCGAACAATGAGCAGTTCTTC. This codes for CASTSIGQGARVPNNEQFF.

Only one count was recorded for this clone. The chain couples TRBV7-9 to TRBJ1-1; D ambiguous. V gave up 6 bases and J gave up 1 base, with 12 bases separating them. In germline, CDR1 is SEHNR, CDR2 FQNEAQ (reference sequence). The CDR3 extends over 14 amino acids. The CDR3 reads CASSIDTWNTEAFF. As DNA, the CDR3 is TGTGCCAGCAGTATAGATACTTGGAACACTGAAGCTTTCTTT.

This chain's CDR3 is CASNSLGTGLSDTQYF. CDR3 DNA sequence: TGTGCCAGCAACTCCCTAGGGACAGGGTTATCAGATACGCAGTATTTT. This sequence joins TRBV28 and TRBJ2-3, with 9 bases lining up with TRBD1. CDR3 length equals 16 residues. Germline CDR1 MDHEN, CDR2 SYDVKM. The V and J ends lost 7 bases and 4 bases, in that order; junction bases with no gene match: 12.

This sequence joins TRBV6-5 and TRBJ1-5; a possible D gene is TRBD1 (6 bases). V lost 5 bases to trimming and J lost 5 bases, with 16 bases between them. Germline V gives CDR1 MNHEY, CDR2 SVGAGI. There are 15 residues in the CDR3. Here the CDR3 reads CASSPDRIRHQPQHF. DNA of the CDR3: TGTGCCAGCAGTCCCGACAGGATCCGGCATCAGCCCCAGCATTTT.

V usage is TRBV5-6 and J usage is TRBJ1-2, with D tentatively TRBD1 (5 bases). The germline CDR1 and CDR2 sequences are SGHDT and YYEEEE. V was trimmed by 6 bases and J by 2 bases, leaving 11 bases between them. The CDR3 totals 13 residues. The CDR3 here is CASNQGSNYGYTF. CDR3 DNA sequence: TGTGCCAGCAACCAGGGCTCAAACTATGGCTACACCTTC.

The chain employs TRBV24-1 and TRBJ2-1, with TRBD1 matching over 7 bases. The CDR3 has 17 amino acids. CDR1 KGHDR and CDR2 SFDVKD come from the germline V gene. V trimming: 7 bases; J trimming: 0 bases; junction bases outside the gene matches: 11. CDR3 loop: CATSSIGQETSYNEQFF. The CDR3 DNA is TGTGCCACCAGCTCAATCGGACAGGAAACCTCCTACAATGAGCAGTTCTTC.